Given below is one TCR beta chain in context. The repertoire was sequenced with immunoSEQ multiplex PCR; TCRdb's copy has only in-frame clones and lacks some. The data hold around 72,000 clones, with 90% to 95% observed a single time. The sample is drawn from a study of technical replicates of blood from a few donors. V lost 4 bases to trimming and J lost 7 bases, with 9 bases between them. The CDR3 consists of 13 residues. CDR1 is SGHRS and CDR2 is YFSETQ in the germline V gene. Sequenced: T cells isolated from PBMCs. The sequence came from a human donor in good health. Some clones in this sample may be carry-over from other donors' samples. The V and J genes are TRBV5-1 and TRBJ1-6; D uncertain. CDR3 DNA sequence: TGCGCCAGCAGCACCGACGGGAATTCACCCCTCCACTTT. Its translation: CASSTDGNSPLHF.